The TCR beta chain under discussion was sequenced for a study of T cells in Graves' hyperthyroidism and ophthalmopathy. Study conclusions and caveats: Most clonotypes that expanded in the thyroid above 0.001 also showed up in blood.

This clonotype has ten or more counts. The antigen remains undetermined. Patients were aged 18 to 65, had disease duration under 2 months, and had newly diagnosed hyperthyroidism. Blood from later-ophthalmopathy patients was taken at first hyperthyroidism diagnosis. The PBMCs had their origin in approximately 10 ml of fresh peripheral blood. Amplified TCR beta CDR3 regions derived from RNA transcripts. First-round RT-PCR of the TCR CDR3 relied on the HTBI primer set. TCRdb re-analysed the multiplex PCR reads in MiXCR, keeping a single row per CDR3 protein. The sample carries around 260,000 distinct CDR3 sequences, 25% to 30% recorded once. The receptor was derived from a man aged 35 to 55 with Graves' hyperthyroidism that later progressed to Graves' ophthalmopathy. The sequenced sample consisted of blood.

The CDR3 region is CASSLLAGLNTGELFF. As DNA, the CDR3 is TGCGCCAGCAGCTTGCTGGCAGGACTAAACACCGGGGAGCTGTTTTTT. The chain combines TRBV5-1 with TRBJ2-2; the D gene is possibly TRBD2 (6 bases). V was trimmed by 1 base and J by 2 bases, leaving 12 bases between them. The germline V gene encodes CDR1 SGHRS and CDR2 YFSETQ. This CDR3 contains 16 residues.